These T cell receptor beta chains were read from a single sample in a study of shared clonotypes between healthy human individuals. Measured with immunoSEQ multiplex PCR; TCRdb has only the in-frame clones, and not every one. In the table there are over 1.4 million clones, 96% of which are singletons. Specimen: naive CD4+ T cells sorted from blood. The receptors were gathered from a man aged 25-45 years in good health. The CDR3 runs from the conserved cysteine through the conserved F or W. Each record gives: clone size, V gene, D gene, J gene, CDR3 protein, CDR3 DNA. A D gene is named only where the DNA matches it firmly. Clone size, where shown, is once, few, many, or a class for clones that have expanded.

abundance: -
v_gene: TRBV7-3
d_gene: TRBD2
j_gene: TRBJ2-7
CDR3aa: CASSSGLVGGEQYF
CDR3nt: TGTGCCAGCAGCTCGGGACTAGTTGGGGGCGAGCAGTACTTC

abundance: -
v_gene: TRBV7-9
d_gene: TRBD1
j_gene: TRBJ2-1
CDR3aa: CASSWGQPTSYNEQFF
CDR3nt: TGTGCCAGCAGCTGGGGACAGCCAACCTCCTACAATGAGCAGTTCTTC

abundance: once
v_gene: TRBV5-1
d_gene: TRBD1
j_gene: TRBJ2-7
CDR3aa: CASSVSGTEAYEQYF
CDR3nt: TGCGCCAGCAGCGTCTCCGGGACAGAAGCCTACGAGCAGTACTTC

abundance: -
v_gene: TRBV1
d_gene: -
j_gene: TRBJ2-2
CDR3aa: CTSSQDRRENTGELFF
CDR3nt: TGCACCAGCAGCCAAGATCGTCGAGAGAACACCGGGGAGCTGTTTTTT

abundance: -
v_gene: TRBV18
d_gene: TRBD2
j_gene: TRBJ2-5
CDR3aa: CASSGRGETQYF
CDR3nt: TGTGCCAGCTCAGGGAGGGGCGAGACCCAGTACTTC

abundance: once
v_gene: TRBV7-3
d_gene: TRBD2
j_gene: TRBJ2-7
CDR3aa: CASSLTSGRRSEQYF
CDR3nt: TGTGCCAGCAGCTTAACTAGCGGGAGAAGGAGCGAGCAGTACTTC

abundance: -
v_gene: TRBV30
d_gene: TRBD2
j_gene: TRBJ2-1
CDR3aa: CAWSVRAWTSGNTYNEQFF
CDR3nt: TGTGCCTGGAGTGTAAGGGCCTGGACTAGCGGGAACACTTACAATGAGCAGTTCTTC

abundance: -
v_gene: TRBV21-1
d_gene: -
j_gene: TRBJ1-5
CDR3aa: CASSKDGSLQNSNQPQHF
CDR3nt: TGTGCCAGCAGCAAAGATGGGAGCCTACAGAATAGCAATCAGCCCCAGCATTTT

abundance: -
v_gene: TRBV2
d_gene: -
j_gene: TRBJ2-5
CDR3aa: CASRGGGAIKETQYF
CDR3nt: TGTGCCAGCCGAGGAGGGGGGGCTATAAAAGAGACCCAGTACTTC

abundance: -
v_gene: TRBV7-2
d_gene: -
j_gene: TRBJ2-3
CDR3aa: CASSSSSPGGGDTQYF
CDR3nt: TGTGCCAGCAGCTCCTCTAGCCCCGGTGGTGGAGATACGCAGTATTTT

abundance: -
v_gene: TRBV29-1
d_gene: -
j_gene: TRBJ1-2
CDR3aa: CSVELNRAYGYTF
CDR3nt: TGCAGCGTTGAACTAAACAGGGCCTATGGCTACACCTTC

abundance: -
v_gene: TRBV6-5
d_gene: TRBD2
j_gene: TRBJ2-7
CDR3aa: CASRLAASSYEQYF
CDR3nt: TGTGCCAGCAGACTAGCGGCTAGCTCCTACGAGCAGTACTTC

abundance: -
v_gene: TRBV5-1
d_gene: TRBD2
j_gene: TRBJ2-1
CDR3aa: CASSPDSRVAGGRGNEQFF
CDR3nt: TGCGCCAGCAGCCCGGATTCAAGGGTAGCGGGAGGCAGGGGCAATGAGCAGTTCTTC

abundance: -
v_gene: TRBV15
d_gene: -
j_gene: TRBJ2-5
CDR3aa: CATSREMAGLSETQYF
CDR3nt: TGTGCCACCAGCAGAGAAATGGCAGGGCTATCGGAGACCCAGTACTTC

abundance: -
v_gene: TRBV5-1
d_gene: -
j_gene: TRBJ1-1
CDR3aa: CASSSDPNTEAFF
CDR3nt: TGCGCCAGCTCCTCGGACCCGAACACTGAAGCTTTCTTT

abundance: -
v_gene: TRBV19
d_gene: -
j_gene: TRBJ1-3
CDR3aa: CASSPRAQQGGNTIYF
CDR3nt: TGTGCCAGTAGTCCCCGGGCGCAGCAAGGGGGAAACACCATATATTTT

abundance: -
v_gene: TRBV5-5
d_gene: TRBD1
j_gene: TRBJ2-2
CDR3aa: CASSSLPKGGQGNTGELFF
CDR3nt: TGTGCCAGCAGCTCCCTCCCCAAGGGGGGACAGGGGAACACCGGGGAGCTGTTTTTT

abundance: once
v_gene: TRBV30
d_gene: TRBD2
j_gene: TRBJ2-7
CDR3aa: CAWRLAGGRGEQYF
CDR3nt: TGTGCCTGGAGATTAGCGGGAGGGCGGGGCGAGCAGTACTTC

abundance: -
v_gene: TRBV2
d_gene: -
j_gene: TRBJ2-1
CDR3aa: CASSDYSYNEQFF
CDR3nt: TGTGCCAGCAGTGACTACTCCTACAATGAGCAGTTCTTC

abundance: -
v_gene: TRBV19
d_gene: TRBD1
j_gene: TRBJ1-2
CDR3aa: CASKAPQGFSGYTF
CDR3nt: TGTGCCAGCAAGGCCCCACAGGGGTTTTCTGGCTACACCTTC

abundance: -
v_gene: TRBV25-1
d_gene: -
j_gene: TRBJ2-5
CDR3aa: CASSLLGSEQETQYF
CDR3nt: TGTGCCAGCAGTCTCCTAGGCAGTGAACAAGAGACCCAGTACTTC

abundance: once
v_gene: TRBV5-5
d_gene: -
j_gene: TRBJ2-1
CDR3aa: CASSPTVNNEQFF
CDR3nt: TGTGCCAGCAGCCCGACAGTTAACAATGAGCAGTTCTTC

abundance: -
v_gene: TRBV19
d_gene: -
j_gene: TRBJ2-1
CDR3aa: CASSMLLGGVGYNEQFF
CDR3nt: TGTGCCAGTAGTATGCTGCTAGGGGGGGTCGGGTACAATGAGCAGTTCTTC

abundance: -
v_gene: TRBV28
d_gene: -
j_gene: TRBJ2-6
CDR3aa: CASSSPSPGANVLTF
CDR3nt: TGTGCCAGCAGTTCCCCCTCCCCTGGGGCCAACGTCCTGACTTTC

abundance: -
v_gene: TRBV6-5
d_gene: TRBD2
j_gene: TRBJ2-7
CDR3aa: CASSYGGGSYEQYF
CDR3nt: TGTGCCAGCAGTTACGGGGGGGGCTCCTACGAGCAGTACTTC

abundance: -
v_gene: TRBV14
d_gene: -
j_gene: TRBJ2-2
CDR3aa: CASSPQALAGTGELFF
CDR3nt: TGTGCCAGCAGCCCTCAAGCCCTAGCAGGCACCGGGGAGCTGTTTTTT

abundance: -
v_gene: TRBV29-1
d_gene: TRBD1
j_gene: TRBJ1-2
CDR3aa: CSVANTGGGIYGYTF
CDR3nt: TGCAGCGTTGCTAATACAGGGGGAGGAATCTATGGCTACACCTTC

abundance: -
v_gene: TRBV18
d_gene: TRBD2
j_gene: TRBJ2-1
CDR3aa: CASSPASGYNEQFF
CDR3nt: TGTGCCAGCTCACCTGCTAGCGGATACAATGAGCAGTTCTTC

abundance: -
v_gene: TRBV6-1
d_gene: -
j_gene: TRBJ2-1
CDR3aa: CASSEMVRVINNEQFF
CDR3nt: TGTGCCAGCAGTGAAATGGTACGGGTGATCAACAATGAGCAGTTCTTC

abundance: -
v_gene: TRBV5-1
d_gene: -
j_gene: TRBJ2-1
CDR3aa: CASSLDPGSSYNEQFF
CDR3nt: TGCGCCAGCAGCTTGGACCCGGGGAGCTCCTACAATGAGCAGTTCTTC

abundance: -
v_gene: TRBV10-3
d_gene: TRBD1
j_gene: TRBJ1-1
CDR3aa: CAATTGGSYTEAFF
CDR3nt: TGTGCCGCTACAACAGGGGGATCCTACACTGAAGCTTTCTTT

abundance: -
v_gene: TRBV11-2
d_gene: -
j_gene: TRBJ2-5
CDR3aa: CASSEWGAGWGLERETQYF
CDR3nt: TGTGCCAGCAGCGAGTGGGGCGCCGGATGGGGTTTGGAGAGAGAGACCCAGTACTTC

abundance: -
v_gene: TRBV5-4
d_gene: -
j_gene: TRBJ2-3
CDR3aa: CASSLFNFRAPDTQYF
CDR3nt: TGTGCCAGCAGCTTGTTTAATTTTCGGGCCCCGGATACGCAGTATTTT

abundance: few
v_gene: TRBV6-5
d_gene: TRBD2
j_gene: TRBJ2-7
CDR3aa: CASSYAGGRYEQYF
CDR3nt: TGTGCCAGCAGTTACGCGGGGGGCAGGTACGAGCAGTACTTC

abundance: -
v_gene: TRBV25-1
d_gene: TRBD2
j_gene: TRBJ2-7
CDR3aa: CASSESGGTYEQYF
CDR3nt: TGTGCCAGCAGTGAAAGCGGGGGTACCTACGAGCAGTACTTC

abundance: -
v_gene: TRBV29-1
d_gene: -
j_gene: TRBJ2-7
CDR3aa: CSVADSIYEQYF
CDR3nt: TGCAGCGTTGCGGATTCTATCTACGAGCAGTACTTC

abundance: -
v_gene: TRBV28
d_gene: TRBD2
j_gene: TRBJ2-7
CDR3aa: CASSPLETSGTYEQYF
CDR3nt: TGTGCCAGCAGTCCACTCGAGACTAGCGGGACTTACGAGCAGTACTTC

abundance: -
v_gene: TRBV23-1
d_gene: TRBD1
j_gene: TRBJ1-5
CDR3aa: CASSLSFDRGDYSNQPQHF
CDR3nt: TGCGCCAGCAGTCTTTCCTTCGACAGGGGGGACTATAGCAATCAGCCCCAGCATTTT

abundance: -
v_gene: TRBV27
d_gene: -
j_gene: TRBJ2-7
CDR3aa: CASSLAGTYEQYF
CDR3nt: TGTGCCAGCAGTTTAGCGGGAACCTACGAGCAGTACTTC

abundance: -
v_gene: TRBV5-1
d_gene: -
j_gene: TRBJ2-1
CDR3aa: CASSPVGAVERNEQFF
CDR3nt: TGCGCCAGCAGCCCCGTGGGGGCGGTTGAGAGGAATGAGCAGTTCTTC

abundance: -
v_gene: TRBV18
d_gene: -
j_gene: TRBJ1-1
CDR3aa: CASSLAYTEAFF
CDR3nt: TGTGCCAGCTCACTTGCTTATACTGAAGCTTTCTTT

abundance: -
v_gene: TRBV7-2
d_gene: -
j_gene: TRBJ1-2
CDR3aa: CASSLRGGTVIPRDF
CDR3nt: TGTGCCAGCAGCCTCCGCGGTGGGACGGTCATCCCCCGGGACTTC

abundance: -
v_gene: TRBV10-3
d_gene: -
j_gene: TRBJ2-7
CDR3aa: CAIRGETLAEQYF
CDR3nt: TGTGCCATCAGGGGGGAGACCTTGGCCGAGCAGTACTTC

abundance: -
v_gene: TRBV23-1
d_gene: -
j_gene: TRBJ2-3
CDR3aa: CASSQSLQLDTQYF
CDR3nt: TGCGCCAGCAGTCAATCCCTACAGCTAGATACGCAGTATTTT

abundance: -
v_gene: TRBV7-8
d_gene: -
j_gene: TRBJ2-7
CDR3aa: CASSLGLGSSYEQYF
CDR3nt: TGTGCCAGCAGCCTGGGACTTGGCAGCTCCTACGAGCAGTACTTC

abundance: -
v_gene: TRBV11-2
d_gene: -
j_gene: TRBJ1-1
CDR3aa: CASSYRQGAVAFF
CDR3nt: TGTGCCAGCAGCTACCGCCAGGGCGCAGTGGCTTTCTTT

abundance: -
v_gene: TRBV7-3
d_gene: -
j_gene: TRBJ2-2
CDR3aa: CASSPAGGSNTGELFF
CDR3nt: TGTGCCAGCAGCCCCGCAGGGGGGTCGAACACCGGGGAGCTGTTTTTT